The 8 T cell receptor beta chains given below trace back to one sample, sequenced in a study of T cell responses to AZD1222 COVID-19 vaccine. This table comes from immunoSEQ multiplex PCR, and its TCRdb copy is limited to in-frame clones, with some not included. The table includes more than 110,000 clones, 92% detected once. This material consisted of peripheral blood, taken 28 days after the second AZD1222 dose. All receptors come from an adult who received the AZD1222 COVID-19 vaccine.

In its sample, this clone was seen once. CDR3 loop: CASSQDRRDTIYF. CDR3 coding DNA: TGTGCCAGCAGCCAAGATAGGCGGGACACCATATATTTT. The rearrangement links TRBV3-1 (or the pseudogene TRBV3-2) to TRBJ1-3; D ambiguous. CDR3 length: 13 residues. V lost 0 bases and J 8 bases, leaving 8 bases between the germline ends. Germline V CDR1 and CDR2: LGHDT, YNNKEL (reference sequence).

The CDR3: CASSLKVEGCEQYF. Written as DNA, the CDR3 is TGTGCCAGCAGCTTAAAGGTGGAGGGTTGCGAGCAGTACTTC. This chain uses TRBV7-3 with TRBJ2-7; TRBD2 is a possible D gene (6 bases). Germline V CDR1 and CDR2: SGHTA, FQGTGA. With 1 base removed from V and 6 bases from J, the gap between germline ends came to 13 bases. The CDR3 is 14 amino acids.

This clone has only one observation. The chain carries TRBV24-1 and TRBJ2-1; D remains ambiguous. The germline V gene has CDR1 KGHDR and CDR2 SFDVKD. Trimming removed 2 bases at V and 0 bases at J, with 10 bases between. The CDR3 extends over 16 amino acids. CDR3 in DNA: TGTGCCACCAGTGATTGGGGAAGGGACTCCTACAATGAGCAGTTCTTC. Protein product: CATSDWGRDSYNEQFF.

The chain is built from TRBV6-5 and TRBJ1-2; no clear D gene. This CDR3 has 13 residues. Per the germline V gene, CDR1 is MNHEY and CDR2 is SVGAGI. Trimming stripped 4 bases from V and 0 bases from J, with 6 bases between. Written as DNA, the CDR3 is TGTGCCAGCAGTTCCTCAACTAACTATGGCTACACCTTC. The encoded protein is CASSSSTNYGYTF.

The rearrangement joins TRBV4-2 to TRBJ1-1, with 10 bases identical to TRBD1. Germline assignment: CDR1 LGHNA and CDR2 YNFKEQ. The CDR3 runs to 15 residues. V gave up 4 bases and J gave up 2 bases; unmatched junction bases: 4. As DNA, the CDR3 is TGTGCCAGCAGCCCCCGGACAGGGGGAAACACTGAAGCTTTCTTT. Its protein is CASSPRTGGNTEAFF.

The rearrangement joins TRBV10-2 to TRBJ1-5; TRBD1 agrees at 7 bases. CDR1 and CDR2 (germline): WSHSY, SAAADI. V lost 7 bases to trimming and J lost 1 base; unmatched junction nucleotides: 7. The CDR3 length is 15 residues. The CDR3 protein is CASTDPGQSNQPQHF. CDR3 sequence (DNA): TGCGCCAGCACCGATCCGGGACAGAGCAATCAGCCCCAGCATTTT.

The chain is built from TRBV2 and TRBJ2-1; 14 bases are shared with TRBD2. The J segment lost 1 base and the V segment lost 6 bases, leaving 5 bases of the junction unmatched. The CDR3 contains 17 residues. CDR1 is SNHLY, CDR2 FYNNEI, per germline. The CDR3 loop reads CASRSGTSGRSYNEQFF. CDR3 sequence (DNA): TGTGCCAGCAGGTCGGGGACTAGCGGGAGATCCTACAATGAGCAGTTCTTC. Filled out from reference TRBV2 and TRBJ2-1, the complete variable domain reads EPEVTQTPSHQVTQMGQEVILRCVPISNHLYFYWYRQILGQKVEFLVSFYNNEISEKSEIFDDQFSVERPDGSNFTLKIRSTKLEDSAMYFCASRSGTSGRSYNEQFFGPGTRLTVL.

The chain uses TRBV28 and TRBJ1-2, with D maybe TRBD1 (6 bases). From germline, CDR1 is MDHEN and CDR2 SYDVKM. Deletions cut 5 bases from V and 1 base from J, with 20 bases between. The CDR3 is made up of 17 amino acids. The CDR3 DNA reads as TGTGCCAGCAGTATTTTAGCGGGGGCCTCAAGTAACTATGGCTACACCTTC. This codes for CASSILAGASSNYGYTF.